This TCR beta chain originates from a study of cytomegalovirus exposure and HLA in healthy donors. Remarks on this clone: Its antigen is not identified.

Both 60 Vbeta primers and 13 Jbeta primers went into the PCR. Some clones are missing from TCRdb's copy, which holds only in-frame ones; the method was immunoSEQ multiplex PCR. The data show approximately 150,000 clones, around 73% seen once. V dropped 5 bases and J dropped 6; count of bases not matched to a gene: 20. The CDR3 runs 19 residues. Germline CDR1 is SEHNR and CDR2 is FQNEAQ (reference sequence). Broader study findings: Reports credit the classifier with highly specific, highly sensitive diagnosis of cytomegalovirus status. Cytomegalovirus-associated status was assigned to approximately 160 TCR beta chains. Later analysis placed DRB1 highest and HLA-C lowest in TCR association rates, which differed by HLA locus.

The material sequenced was PBMCs. The clonotype originates from a female donor in good health and CMV-seronegative. The V and J genes are TRBV7-9 and TRBJ2-5, with 11 positions matching TRBD1. CDR3 amino acids: CASSPKRDQDRGHSKTQYF. The CDR3 nucleotides are TGTGCCAGCAGCCCGAAGCGGGACCAGGACAGGGGGCATTCGAAGACCCAGTACTTC.